These 4 T cell receptor beta chains were sequenced from one sample in a study of blood T cell repertoires in COVID-19. Profiling relied on immunoSEQ multiplex PCR, and the TCRdb table lists in-frame clones only, not all of them. The data show 350,000 to 450,000 clones, 85% seen once. Sequenced material: peripheral blood. The receptor source for this set is a woman between 18 and 29 years old with acute or convalescent COVID-19.

This clone turned up a few times. This sample also contains other DNA sequences that code for the same CDR3. This chain connects TRBV5-1 to TRBJ1-6, with 7 bases fitting TRBD1. This CDR3 is 14 amino acids long. J lost 7 bases, V lost 2 bases, and 3 bases had no gene match. Per germline, CDR1 SGHRS and CDR2 YFSETQ. In nucleotides, the CDR3 is TGCGCCAGCAGCTTCACAGGGGAAAATTCACCCCTCCACTTT. Residues: CASSFTGENSPLHF.

The chain combines TRBV5-1 with TRBJ1-1, with D possibly matching TRBD1 (6 bases). The CDR3 extends over 15 amino acids. With 4 bases removed from V and 1 base from J, the gap between germline ends came to 14 bases. Germline V gene lookup returns CDR1 SGHRS and CDR2 YFSETQ. The CDR3 coding sequence is TGCGCCAGCAGCCTCGACGGACAGCCGAACACTGAAGCTTTCTTT. Its protein product is CASSLDGQPNTEAFF.

The chain carries TRBV7-6 and TRBJ2-1; D perhaps matches TRBD1 (5 bases). The germline V gene encodes CDR1 SGHVS and CDR2 FNYEAQ. The length of the CDR3 is 15 residues. V lost 5 bases to trimming and J lost 0 bases, with 11 bases between them. The CDR3 nucleotides read TGTGCCAGCAGCGAGACAGTGAGCTCCTACAATGAGCAGTTCTTC. It is translated as CASSETVSSYNEQFF.

This clone was seen more than once but under ten times. The chain has TRBV21-1 and TRBJ2-3; no check of the table's D call, TRBD2, against the DNA was made. TRBV21-1 represents a pseudogene. The CDR3 consists of 16 residues. CDR3 nucleotide sequence: TGTGCCAGCAGTAACCTCCGGGGGGTCAACACAGATACGCAGTATTTT. It yields the protein CASSNLRGVNTDTQYF.